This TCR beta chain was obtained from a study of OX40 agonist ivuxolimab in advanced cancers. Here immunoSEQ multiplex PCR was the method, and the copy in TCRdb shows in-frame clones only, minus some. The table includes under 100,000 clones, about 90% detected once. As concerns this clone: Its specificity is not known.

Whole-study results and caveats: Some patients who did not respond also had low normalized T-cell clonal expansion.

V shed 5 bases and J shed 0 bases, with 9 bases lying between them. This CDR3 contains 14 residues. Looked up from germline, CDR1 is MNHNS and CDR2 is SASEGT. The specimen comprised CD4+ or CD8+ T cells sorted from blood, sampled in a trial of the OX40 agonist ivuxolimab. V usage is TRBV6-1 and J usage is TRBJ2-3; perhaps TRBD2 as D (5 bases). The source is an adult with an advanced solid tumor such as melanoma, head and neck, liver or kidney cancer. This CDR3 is CASSTLASTDTQYF. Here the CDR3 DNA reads TGTGCCAGCAGTACATTAGCGAGCACAGATACGCAGTATTTT.